This record covers a single T cell receptor (beta chain). Its target is not known. This sample was included in a study of shared clonotypes between healthy human individuals. The wider study: A couple of women and a few men aged 18 to 49 served as donors. Study-wide results and limits: Generally, estimated richness proved larger in naive subsets than it did in memory subsets.

This CDR3 has 9 amino acids. Germline CDR1 reads MNHEY; CDR2 reads SMNVEV (reference sequence). Trimming took 10 bases from V and 9 from J, leaving 10 bases between them. DNA at about 210 ng, some 31,000 T cell genomes, went into sorted-subset replicate PCRs. The assay was immunoSEQ multiplex PCR, and TCRdb's table has in-frame clones only and misses some. The sample holds roughly 1,000,000 clones; about four fifths are singletons and the top ten take approximately 0.5%. Sample: memory CD4+ T cells from PBMCs. Subset of the sample: CD45RA-negative fraction. The TCR was taken from a man between 18 and 29 years old in good health. Some clones in this sample may be carry-over from other donors' samples. The V gene is TRBV27, the J gene TRBJ2-7, with a tentative D call TRBD2 (5 bases). In DNA form, the CDR3 reads TGTGCCAACTCACTAGTGCAGTACTTC. This sequence encodes CANSLVQYF.